The clone carrying this T cell receptor beta chain appeared once. The germline gives CDR1 ENHRY, CDR2 SYGVKD. V shed 2 bases and J 0 bases; nucleotides not matched to a gene: 9. The CDR3 extends over 17 amino acids. These data originate in a study of blood T cell repertoires in COVID-19. About the research overall: Italy, Spain and the United States were the sources of the convalescent and acute COVID-19 samples.

The assay was immunoSEQ multiplex PCR, and TCRdb's table has in-frame clones only and misses some. Of 200,000 to 250,000 clones listed, almost 85% were seen once; the top ten hold about 15%. This receptor was taken from a man aged 35-49 years who had recovered from COVID-19. The chain employs TRBV10-3 and TRBJ2-5; 7 nucleotides agree with TRBD1. The sequencing input was PBMCs or T cells enriched from blood (not recorded which). CDR3 sequence (DNA): TGTGCCATCAGTGAGGCAAGACAGGGTTATCACCAAGAGACCCAGTACTTC. Protein product: CAISEARQGYHQETQYF.